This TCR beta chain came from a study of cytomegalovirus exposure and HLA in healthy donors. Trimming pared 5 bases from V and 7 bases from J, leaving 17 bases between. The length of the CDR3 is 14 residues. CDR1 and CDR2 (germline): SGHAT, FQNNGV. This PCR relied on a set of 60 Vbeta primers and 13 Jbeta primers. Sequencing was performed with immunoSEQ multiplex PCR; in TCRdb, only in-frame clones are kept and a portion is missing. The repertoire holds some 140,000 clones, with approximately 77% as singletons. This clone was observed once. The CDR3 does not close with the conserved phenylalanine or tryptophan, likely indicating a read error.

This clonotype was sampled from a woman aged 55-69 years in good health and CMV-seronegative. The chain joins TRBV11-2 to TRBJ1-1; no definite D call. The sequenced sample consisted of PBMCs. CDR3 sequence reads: CASSPAGRTYEAFL. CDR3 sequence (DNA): TGTGCCAGCAGCCCGGCGGGGAGGACGTATGAAGCTTTCCTT.